This entry describes one T cell receptor (beta chain). The antigen is not known. This specimen comes from a study of cytotoxic CD8 clonotypes in ibrutinib-treated CLL. Study-level background: In all, 10 to 11 patients were relapsed/refractory, some 14 were treatment-naive and 17 were IGHV unmutated. Partial responses totalled approximately 24 and complete responses 2; after median 68 months, approximately 15 remained remitted and around twelve progressed. The response samples were taken once patients had been treated for a median of roughly 12 months, range 6 to 36.

The length of the CDR3 is 15 residues. V was clipped by 4 bases and J by 5 bases, with 18 bases between them. CDR1 and CDR2 (germline): SGDLS, YYNGEE. Study-level results: Baseline clonality, higher than in age-matched healthy donors, tracked circulating CD8+ T-cell counts.

Clones were read by immunoSEQ multiplex PCR, and TCRdb kept only the in-frame ones, dropping some. The repertoire holds 250,000 to 350,000 clones, with approximately 79% as singletons. The receptor comes from a human donor with chronic lymphocytic leukemia. V is TRBV9 and J is TRBJ2-5, with TRBD2 as a possible D gene (5 bases). The input for sequencing was PBMCs, taken at disease progression, from a patient treated with ibrutinib. The CDR3 DNA follows: TGTGCCAGCAGCCCGACACTTTGGGAGCGGGAGACCCAGTACTTC. Protein: CASSPTLWERETQYF.